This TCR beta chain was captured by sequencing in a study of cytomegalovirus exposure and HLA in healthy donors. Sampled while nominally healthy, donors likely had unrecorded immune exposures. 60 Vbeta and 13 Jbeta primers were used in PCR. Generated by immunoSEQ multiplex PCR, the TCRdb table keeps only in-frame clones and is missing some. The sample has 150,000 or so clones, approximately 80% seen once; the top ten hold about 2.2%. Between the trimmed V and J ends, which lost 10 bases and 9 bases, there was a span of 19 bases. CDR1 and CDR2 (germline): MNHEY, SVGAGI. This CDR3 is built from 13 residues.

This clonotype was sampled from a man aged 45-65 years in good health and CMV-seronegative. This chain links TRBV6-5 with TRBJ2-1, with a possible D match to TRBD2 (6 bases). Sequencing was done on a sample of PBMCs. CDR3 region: CATRRASEVEQFF. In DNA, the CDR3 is TGTGCCACCCGGAGGGCTAGCGAAGTTGAGCAGTTCTTC.